This T cell receptor (beta chain) was observed in a study of shared clonotypes between healthy human individuals. Study context: Each donor's CD4 naive and CD4 memory cells filled three plates apiece, CD8 naive two, and CD8 memory one.

Sequencing used immunoSEQ multiplex PCR; TCRdb keeps in-frame clones, though not all of them. The profile covers a few million clones, with 90% to 97% appearing a single time and roughly 0.13% taken by the ten largest. Study-wide results and limits: Generation probabilities of non-shared clonotypes were lower (relative to those shared by all four donors). Only blood was sampled; tissue repertoires likely differ.

A note on this clone: The target antigen is unknown.

Trimming took 8 bases from V and 5 from J, leaving 18 bases between them. Germline values: CDR1 KGHSH, CDR2 LQKENI. The CDR3 extends over 14 amino acids. In the CD4+ fraction, cells were divided into CD45RA+ naive and CD45RA-negative memory subsets. The clonotype comes from a man aged 18 to 30 in good health. This rearrangement joins TRBV18 to TRBJ1-2; maybe TRBD1 (5 bases). Sequencing used naive CD4+ T cells sorted from blood. Regarding subset: CD45RA+ positively selected. CDR3 loop: CASVTGHAGYGYTF. CDR3 nucleotide sequence: TGTGCCAGCGTTACCGGACACGCGGGGTATGGCTACACCTTC.